The 30 T cell receptor beta chains in this list originate from one sample, sequenced in a study of blood T cell repertoires in COVID-19. Clones were sequenced by immunoSEQ multiplex PCR, and TCRdb holds only the in-frame ones, with some missing. The sample records roughly 36,000 clones, over 70% being singletons. Sequencing used peripheral blood. Every receptor here comes from an elderly man with active COVID-19.

The chain links TRBV19 to TRBJ2-2; 8 nucleotides line up with TRBD2. The CDR3 spans 13 residues. The V and J ends lost 9 bases and 4 bases, in that order; junction bases with no gene match: 4. The germline V gene encodes CDR1 LNHDA and CDR2 SQIVND (reference sequence). CDR3 sequence reads: CASRLAGTGELFF. For the CDR3, the DNA is TGTGCCAGCCGGCTAGCGGGCACCGGGGAGCTGTTTTTT.

The chain joins TRBV15 to TRBJ1-4; 10 bases match TRBD1. Germline V CDR1 and CDR2: LNHNV, YYDKDF (reference sequence). V lost 0 bases and J lost 8; bases outside the gene matches: 6. The CDR3 has 16 amino acids. For the CDR3, the DNA is TGTGCCACCAGCAGAGAAGGGACAGGGGTAGGAGAAAAACTGTTTTTT. Protein sequence: CATSREGTGVGEKLFF.

The chain joins TRBV10-3 to TRBJ2-3; D possibly corresponds to TRBD1 (6 bases). The CDR3 sequence is 16 residues long. Germline V gene data show CDR1 as ENHRY and CDR2 as SYGVKD. Trimming pared 0 bases from V and 7 bases from J, leaving 17 bases between. Here the CDR3 reads CAISESKGQGTYTQYF. The CDR3 DNA sequence: TGTGCCATCAGTGAGTCGAAGGGGCAGGGGACCTATACGCAGTATTTT.

The chain couples TRBV27 to TRBJ1-6; TRBD1 might be the D (6 bases). The CDR3 consists of 15 residues. In germline, CDR1 is MNHEY, CDR2 SMNVEV (reference sequence). V was shortened by 6 bases and J by 4 bases, with 13 bases between the two germline ends. The CDR3 DNA reads TGTGCCAGCAGGGAACAGGGTGGATATAATTCACCCCTCCACTTT. Translated: CASREQGGYNSPLHF.

The J gene is TRBJ2-5, the V gene TRBV5-4; 13 bases align to TRBD2. CDR3 length: 18 residues. Germline V gives CDR1 SGHNT, CDR2 YYREEE (reference sequence). After removal of 0 bases from V and 5 bases from J, the junction contained 10 bases not matched to a gene. The CDR3 here is CASSLGRMTSGRMETQYF. As DNA, the CDR3 is TGTGCCAGCAGCTTGGGCCGGATGACTAGCGGGAGGATGGAGACCCAGTACTTC.

The chain uses TRBV27 and TRBJ1-2; 12 bases fit TRBD1. The germline CDR1 and CDR2 sequences are MNHEY and SMNVEV (reference sequence). CDR3 length: 18 amino acids. Trimming at V came to 4 bases and at J to 5 bases, leaving 14 bases not matched to a gene. Here the CDR3 reads CASSSTRSPGQGAYGYTF. CDR3 in DNA: TGTGCCAGCAGTTCCACCCGGAGCCCGGGACAGGGGGCGTATGGCTACACCTTC.

This chain joins TRBV9 and TRBJ2-2, with TRBD2 identical over 14 bases. CDR3 size: 15 residues. The germline V gene has CDR1 SGDLS and CDR2 YYNGEE. With V trimmed by 4 bases and J by 8 bases, 4 bases remained unmatched. The CDR3 sequence: CASSLGLAGGGELFF. CDR3 coding DNA: TGTGCCAGCAGCCTCGGACTAGCGGGAGGTGGGGAGCTGTTTTTT.

The J gene is TRBJ2-3, the V gene TRBV6-2 or TRBV6-3; 8 bases are shared with TRBD1. Germline CDR1 MNHEY, CDR2 SVGEGT. The CDR3 consists of 14 residues. V shed 6 bases and J 0 bases; nucleotides not matched to a gene: 2. The CDR3 DNA reads as TGTGCCAGCAGCAGACAGGGGAGCACAGATACGCAGTATTTT. This codes for CASSRQGSTDTQYF.

This chain connects TRBV6-2 or TRBV6-3 to TRBJ2-1; TRBD2 agrees at 8 bases. CDR3 length equals 16 residues. Trimming at V came to 4 bases and at J to 9 bases, leaving 14 bases not matched to a gene. The germline V gene has CDR1 MNHEY and CDR2 SVGEGT. CDR3 bases: TGTGCCAGCAGTTTGTCGCCCGCGGGAGGTGCGGCTGAGCAGTTCTTC. It specifies CASSLSPAGGAAEQFF.

In its sample, this clone was seen once. CDR3 amino acids: CASSHYTGEAEAFF. The CDR3 DNA sequence: TGTGCCAGCAGCCACTATACAGGGGAGGCTGAAGCTTTCTTT. The genes are TRBV3-1 (or the pseudogene TRBV3-2) and TRBJ1-1; 7 positions match TRBD1. CDR1 is LGHDT, CDR2 YNNKEL, per germline (reference sequence). CDR3 length: 14 amino acids. With 3 bases clipped from V and 6 bases from J, the junction kept 7 bases outside the gene matches.

The chain couples TRBV18 to TRBJ1-4; 7 bases align to TRBD1. The CDR3 runs to 16 residues. Germline V gives CDR1 KGHSH, CDR2 LQKENI. V dropped 3 bases and J dropped 5; count of bases not matched to a gene: 9. The CDR3 here is CASSPTLGGTNEKLFF. CDR3 nucleotide sequence: TGTGCCAGCTCACCTACCCTAGGGGGCACCAATGAAAAACTGTTTTTT.

CDR3 sequence: CASTTGGAGNTIYF. CDR3 bases: TGTGCCAGCACCACGGGGGGAGCTGGAAACACCATATATTTT. This chain connects TRBV6-5 to TRBJ1-3; TRBD1 might be the D (5 bases). Trimming pared 7 bases from V and 2 bases from J, leaving 12 bases between. Germline CDR1 reads MNHEY; CDR2 reads SVGAGI. The CDR3 runs 14 residues.

This clone was counted once. The chain combines TRBV7-2 with TRBJ2-5, with D unclear. The CDR3 sequence is 12 residues long. V lost 5 bases and J lost 5, with 9 bases in between. Germline V gene sequence: CDR1 SGHTA, CDR2 FQGNSA. This chain's CDR3 is CASSPLRETQYF. The CDR3, as DNA: TGTGCCAGCAGCCCCCTCCGGGAGACCCAGTACTTC. Full variable domain (remainder filled in from reference TRBV7-2 and TRBJ2-5): GAGVSQSPSNKVTEKGKDVELRCDPISGHTALYWYRQSLGQGLEFLIYFQGNSAPDKSGLPSDRFSAERTGGSVSTLTIQRTQQEDSAVYLCASSPLRETQYFGPGTRLLVL.

The CDR3 protein is CASSLRRFRTDTQYF. DNA for the CDR3: TGTGCCAGCAGCTTACGGCGGTTTCGCACAGATACGCAGTATTTT. This chain connects TRBV7-2 to TRBJ2-3; D gene ambiguous. Germline loops: CDR1 SGHTA, CDR2 FQGNSA. Trimming cost V 2 bases and J 1 base, with 10 bases left between them. This CDR3 spans 15 amino acids.

The chain employs TRBV20-1 and TRBJ2-5; D may be TRBD2 (7 bases). V gave up 8 bases and J gave up 4 bases, with 11 bases separating them. The CDR3 runs 11 residues. CDR1 DFQATT and CDR2 SNEGSKA come from the germline V gene (reference sequence). CDR3 DNA sequence: TGCAGTCGAAGGGGGGGAGAGACCCAGTACTTC. It codes for CSRRGGETQYF.

The table lists this clone with a few counts. A junction end diverges from the germline sequence, so it may reflect a read error. The rearrangement uses TRBV29-1 and TRBJ2-7, with 9 nucleotides matching TRBD2. CDR1 is SQVTM and CDR2 is ANQGSEA in the germline V gene. This CDR3 spans 12 amino acids. DNA of the CDR3: TGCAGCGTTGAAGTAGGTCCGGGACTAGCAGATTTC. Residues: CSVEVGPGLADF.

This sequence joins TRBV5-6 and TRBJ2-3; D perhaps matches TRBD2 (6 bases). V shed 4 bases and J shed 1 base, with 19 bases lying between them. Germline V gene sequence: CDR1 SGHDT, CDR2 YYEEEE. The CDR3 covers 17 residues. As DNA, the CDR3 is TGTGCCAGCAGCCCTATGCGGGACCAAGGCGGCACAGATACGCAGTATTTT. Protein product: CASSPMRDQGGTDTQYF.

This chain connects TRBV7-2 to TRBJ2-3; TRBD2 aligns across 7 bases. This CDR3 comprises 16 residues. Germline-derived CDR1 and CDR2 are SGHTA and FQGNSA. Trimming removed 4 bases from V and 2 bases from J; junction bases left unmatched: 9. The CDR3 DNA sequence: TGTGCCAGCAGCTCCTATTCTAGCGGTCACACAGATACGCAGTATTTT. It codes for CASSSYSSGHTDTQYF. Full variable domain (missing parts from reference TRBV7-2 and TRBJ2-3): GAGVSQSPSNKVTEKGKDVELRCDPISGHTALYWYRQSLGQGLEFLIYFQGNSAPDKSGLPSDRFSAERTGGSVSTLTIQRTQQEDSAVYLCASSSYSSGHTDTQYFGPGTRLTVL.

This sequence joins TRBV4-1 and TRBJ1-5, with D unresolved. This CDR3 is built from 17 residues. Trimming removed 1 base from V and 0 bases from J, with 13 bases in between. From germline, CDR1 is MGHRA and CDR2 YSYEKL. CDR3 in amino acids: CASSQGRYRYSNQPQHF. The CDR3 DNA follows: TGCGCCAGCAGCCAAGGGAGATACCGATATAGCAATCAGCCCCAGCATTTT.

The chain combines TRBV6-5 with TRBJ2-1; a possible D gene is TRBD1 (5 bases). Germline loops: CDR1 MNHEY, CDR2 SVGAGI. This CDR3 comprises 13 residues. V was shortened by 2 bases and J by 8 bases, with 10 bases between the two germline ends. CDR3 bases: TGTGCCAGCAGTTACGGGGCTAGTTATGAGCAGTTCTTC. Protein sequence: CASSYGASYEQFF.

The chain uses TRBV19 and TRBJ2-1, with 14 bases lining up with TRBD2. Trimming at V came to 5 bases and at J to 5 bases, leaving 14 bases not matched to a gene. Germline V gene sequence: CDR1 LNHDA, CDR2 SQIVND (reference sequence). The CDR3 extends over 19 amino acids. CDR3: CASSSAGTSGSSWHNEQFF. CDR3 DNA sequence: TGTGCCAGTAGTTCCGCCGGGACTAGCGGGAGCTCGTGGCACAATGAGCAGTTCTTC.

This clone was recorded once. This sequence joins TRBV28 and TRBJ2-1; 9 nucleotides line up with TRBD2. The germline V gene has CDR1 MDHEN and CDR2 SYDVKM. The length of the CDR3 is 15 residues. V was pared by 6 bases and J by 4 bases, with 7 bases of the junction left unmatched. In DNA form, the CDR3 reads TGTGCCAGCAGGGTAGCGGGAGTAGGTTACAATGAGCAGTTCTTC. Protein: CASRVAGVGYNEQFF.

The genes are TRBV4-1 and TRBJ2-5; TRBD1 agrees at 7 bases. The CDR3 loop spans 19 amino acids. V lost 1 base to trimming and J lost 5 bases; unmatched junction nucleotides: 19. In germline, CDR1 is MGHRA, CDR2 YSYEKL. The CDR3 sequence: CASSQVVGGPHSKGETQYF. CDR3 sequence (DNA): TGCGCCAGCAGCCAAGTAGTAGGGGGCCCACACTCTAAAGGGGAGACCCAGTACTTC.

The gene calls are TRBV18 and TRBJ1-5; D might be TRBD1 (5 bases). The CDR3 covers 16 residues. The V and J ends lost 6 bases and 1 base respectively, with 16 bases between them. Germline loops: CDR1 KGHSH, CDR2 LQKENI. The DNA for the CDR3 is TGTGCCAGCTCCTCGGGGGAGGGGCGAAGCAATCAGCCCCAGCATTTT. Translated: CASSSGEGRSNQPQHF.

The J gene is TRBJ1-6, the V gene TRBV2, with a tentative D call TRBD1 (5 bases). This CDR3 has 15 residues. Germline assignment: CDR1 SNHLY and CDR2 FYNNEI. The germline V and J ends were trimmed by 3 bases and 0 bases, with 6 bases remaining between them. The CDR3 DNA reads TGTGCCAGCAGTGACAGGGTCTCCTATAATTCACCCCTCCACTTT. Protein sequence: CASSDRVSYNSPLHF.

V and J are TRBV6-2 or TRBV6-3 and TRBJ2-7; 7 bases match TRBD2. CDR3 length: 17 residues. CDR1 and CDR2 from the germline V gene are MNHEY and SVGEGT. Germline trimming cut 3 bases from V and 5 bases from J; bases unmatched to any gene: 16. The CDR3 nucleotides read TGTGCCAGCAGTTATGACCCGGGACTACGGATGGTTCACGAGCAGTACTTC. Translating gives CASSYDPGLRMVHEQYF.

The genes are TRBV24-1 and TRBJ2-7; 8 positions match TRBD1. With 4 bases clipped from V and 7 bases from J, the junction kept 5 bases outside the gene matches. CDR1 and CDR2 from the germline V gene are KGHDR and SFDVKD. CDR3 length: 13 amino acids. CDR3 loop: CATSDRTGSEQYF. CDR3 bases: TGTGCCACCAGTGACCGGACAGGGAGTGAGCAGTACTTC.

This rearrangement joins TRBV18 to TRBJ1-5; D may be TRBD1 (5 bases). Trimming removed 4 bases at V and 1 base at J, with 8 bases between. The germline V gene encodes CDR1 KGHSH and CDR2 LQKENI. The CDR3 is 14 amino acids. The CDR3 region is CASSRQGSNQPQHF. The CDR3 region has the DNA TGTGCCAGCTCACGTCAGGGAAGCAATCAGCCCCAGCATTTT.

This clone has only a few counts. This chain connects TRBV6-2 or TRBV6-3 to TRBJ1-2; D is perhaps TRBD1 (6 bases). V lost 0 bases and J lost 8, with 13 bases in between. From germline, CDR1 is MNHEY and CDR2 SVGEGT. The CDR3 contains 14 residues. CDR3 sequence: CASSYSSQGIGYTF. The CDR3 coding sequence is TGTGCCAGCAGTTACTCGTCCCAGGGGATCGGCTACACCTTC.

This clone was seen just once. The chain uses TRBV19 and TRBJ2-2, with D hard to call. The V end lost 6 bases, the J end lost 0 bases, and 8 bases lay between the germline ends. Germline V gene data show CDR1 as LNHDA and CDR2 as SQIVND (reference sequence). This CDR3 contains 14 residues. Here the CDR3 reads CASRRQANTGELFF. Written as DNA, the CDR3 is TGTGCCAGTAGACGGCAGGCGAACACCGGGGAGCTGTTTTTT.